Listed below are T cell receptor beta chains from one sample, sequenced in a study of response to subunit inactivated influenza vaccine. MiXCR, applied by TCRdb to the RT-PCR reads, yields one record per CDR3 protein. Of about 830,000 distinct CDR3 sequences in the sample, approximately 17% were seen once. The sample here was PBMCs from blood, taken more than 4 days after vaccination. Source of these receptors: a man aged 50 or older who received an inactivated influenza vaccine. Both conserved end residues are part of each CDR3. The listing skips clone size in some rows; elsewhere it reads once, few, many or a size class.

CDR3 protein: CATSREWTDEQYF
CDR3 length: 13
V gene: TRBV15
J gene: TRBJ2-7
clone size: few

CDR3 protein: CASDRTEETQYF
CDR3 length: 12
V gene: TRBV6-2/TRBV6-3
J gene: TRBJ2-5
clone size: -

CDR3 protein: CASSTYPATNEKLFF
CDR3 length: 15
V gene: TRBV12-3/TRBV12-4
J gene: TRBJ1-4
clone size: few

CDR3 protein: CASSLRWTGELFF
CDR3 length: 13
V gene: TRBV5-1
J gene: TRBJ2-2
clone size: -

CDR3 protein: CAWSYGGELFF
CDR3 length: 11
V gene: TRBV30
J gene: TRBJ2-2
clone size: -

CDR3 protein: CASSRGGGRGQETQYF
CDR3 length: 16
V gene: TRBV5-4
J gene: TRBJ2-5
clone size: few

CDR3 protein: CSAKTSGSYNEQFF
CDR3 length: 14
V gene: TRBV20-1
J gene: TRBJ2-1
clone size: few

CDR3 protein: CASSLREHYEQYF
CDR3 length: 13
V gene: TRBV12-3/TRBV12-4
J gene: TRBJ2-7
clone size: many

CDR3 protein: CASRRTREAPNTGELFF
CDR3 length: 17
V gene: TRBV12-3/TRBV12-4
J gene: TRBJ2-2
clone size: once

CDR3 protein: CASTLWASPSEQYF
CDR3 length: 14
V gene: TRBV6-2/TRBV6-3
J gene: TRBJ2-7
clone size: few

CDR3 protein: CASRPGGGGTEAFF
CDR3 length: 14
V gene: TRBV12-3/TRBV12-4
J gene: TRBJ1-1
clone size: -

CDR3 protein: CAWSVRDGEFF
CDR3 length: 11
V gene: TRBV30
J gene: TRBJ2-1
clone size: -

CDR3 protein: CASSLGTGKDQPQHF
CDR3 length: 15
V gene: TRBV7-6
J gene: TRBJ1-5
clone size: -

CDR3 protein: CASSLGGLGQPQHF
CDR3 length: 14
V gene: TRBV6-2/TRBV6-3
J gene: TRBJ1-5
clone size: few

CDR3 protein: CASQTGNTYEQYF
CDR3 length: 13
V gene: TRBV6-2/TRBV6-3
J gene: TRBJ2-7
clone size: few

CDR3 protein: CASTATDPYGYTF
CDR3 length: 13
V gene: TRBV21-1
J gene: TRBJ1-2
clone size: -

CDR3 protein: CASSLDPRYNEQFF
CDR3 length: 14
V gene: TRBV7-2
J gene: TRBJ2-1
clone size: few

CDR3 protein: CATGTSGRASSYNEQFF
CDR3 length: 17
V gene: TRBV10-3
J gene: TRBJ2-1
clone size: few

CDR3 protein: CASSSTVLGSPLHF
CDR3 length: 14
V gene: TRBV7-2
J gene: TRBJ1-6
clone size: -

CDR3 protein: CASSIAGITYEQYF
CDR3 length: 14
V gene: TRBV12-3/TRBV12-4
J gene: TRBJ2-7
clone size: -

CDR3 protein: CASSSLSISGTNNEQFF
CDR3 length: 17
V gene: TRBV7-2
J gene: TRBJ2-1
clone size: -

CDR3 protein: CSARLLAGHSNEQFF
CDR3 length: 15
V gene: TRBV20-1
J gene: TRBJ2-1
clone size: few

CDR3 protein: CSARGTSVIGYEQYF
CDR3 length: 15
V gene: TRBV20-1
J gene: TRBJ2-7
clone size: -

CDR3 protein: CASSSLATQEQYF
CDR3 length: 13
V gene: TRBV12-3/TRBV12-4
J gene: TRBJ2-7
clone size: -

CDR3 protein: CSRRGGNTEAFF
CDR3 length: 12
V gene: TRBV29-1
J gene: TRBJ1-1
clone size: -

CDR3 protein: CSASFGGGPNTEAFF
CDR3 length: 15
V gene: TRBV20-1
J gene: TRBJ1-1
clone size: few

CDR3 protein: CASSAGTSGIGTDTQYF
CDR3 length: 17
V gene: TRBV19
J gene: TRBJ2-3
clone size: once

CDR3 protein: CSAAGGNSYEQYF
CDR3 length: 13
V gene: TRBV20-1
J gene: TRBJ2-7
clone size: -

CDR3 protein: CTARKLVSSYNEQFF
CDR3 length: 15
V gene: TRBV20-1
J gene: TRBJ2-1
clone size: few

CDR3 protein: CASTTRGVASGGANF
CDR3 length: 15
V gene: TRBV7-8
J gene: TRBJ2-5
clone size: few

CDR3 protein: CASSADRAANTGELFF
CDR3 length: 16
V gene: TRBV2
J gene: TRBJ2-2
clone size: few

CDR3 protein: CASSLSGTYSYEQYF
CDR3 length: 15
V gene: TRBV6-1
J gene: TRBJ2-7
clone size: -

CDR3 protein: CASSLGWQAASNYGYTF
CDR3 length: 17
V gene: TRBV7-8
J gene: TRBJ1-2
clone size: few

CDR3 protein: CSAKSGGLAGGNTGELFF
CDR3 length: 18
V gene: TRBV20-1
J gene: TRBJ2-2
clone size: -

CDR3 protein: CASSPAGRYNSPLHF
CDR3 length: 15
V gene: TRBV7-9
J gene: TRBJ1-6
clone size: -

CDR3 protein: CASSHMGGVYEQYF
CDR3 length: 14
V gene: TRBV3-1
J gene: TRBJ2-7
clone size: -

CDR3 protein: CASSLASQGDEQYF
CDR3 length: 14
V gene: TRBV7-6
J gene: TRBJ2-7
clone size: few

CDR3 protein: CASKHNTEAFF
CDR3 length: 11
V gene: TRBV4-1
J gene: TRBJ1-1
clone size: few

CDR3 protein: CATSDPGGPYTDTQYF
CDR3 length: 16
V gene: TRBV24-1
J gene: TRBJ2-3
clone size: -

CDR3 protein: CATSRVGHRPDTQYF
CDR3 length: 15
V gene: TRBV15
J gene: TRBJ2-3
clone size: once

CDR3 protein: CASSFPRGVVEGDDEQFF
CDR3 length: 18
V gene: TRBV5-5
J gene: TRBJ2-1
clone size: -

CDR3 protein: CASSYLALRSRARADTQYF
CDR3 length: 19
V gene: TRBV28
J gene: TRBJ2-3
clone size: -